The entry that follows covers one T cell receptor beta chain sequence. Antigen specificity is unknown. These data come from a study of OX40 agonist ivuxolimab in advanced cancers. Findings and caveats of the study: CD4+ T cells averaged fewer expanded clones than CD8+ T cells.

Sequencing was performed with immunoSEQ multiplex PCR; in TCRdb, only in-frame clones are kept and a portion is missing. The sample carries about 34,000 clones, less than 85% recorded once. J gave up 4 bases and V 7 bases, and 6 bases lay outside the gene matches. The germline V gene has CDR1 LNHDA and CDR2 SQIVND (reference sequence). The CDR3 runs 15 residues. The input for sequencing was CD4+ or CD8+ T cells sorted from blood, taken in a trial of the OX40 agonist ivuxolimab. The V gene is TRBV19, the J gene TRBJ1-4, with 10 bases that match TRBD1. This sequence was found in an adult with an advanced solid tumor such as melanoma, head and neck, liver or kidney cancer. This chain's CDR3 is CASTLGDRGNEKLFF. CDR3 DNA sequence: TGTGCCAGTACCCTTGGGGACAGGGGTAATGAAAAACTGTTTTTT.